This T cell receptor (delta chain) was obtained from a study of gamma-delta T cells after stem cell transplantation. Note on this clone: A read error is the likely source, as a far larger clone sits one nucleotide away. The identical CDR3 is also encoded by other nucleotide sequences in the sample.

TCRdb applied CATT to the RT-PCR reads for clone calling. The data show around 1,500 delta-chain clones, approximately 5.4% seen once. Per the germline V gene, CDR1 is TSWWSYY and CDR2 is QGS. CDR3 size: 23 residues. The V segment lost 0 bases and the J segment 0 bases; nucleotides outside the gene matches: 21. The sample taken for sequencing was gamma-delta T cells. The chain recombines TRDV1 with TRDJ1, with 11 positions matching TRDD3. This receptor was taken from a human donor. It is not recorded whose cells these are; they may come from a transplant donor. DNA of the CDR3: TGTGCTCTTGGGGAACTAATCGGTTGGGGGTTACTGGGGGATATGGTATACACCGATAAACTCATCTTT. Its translation is CALGELIGWGLLGDMVYTDKLIF.